This T cell receptor (beta chain) was captured by sequencing in a study of T cells after yellow fever vaccination. Study-wide results and caveats: Only a minor proportion of clonotypes was detected across both CD4 and CD8 compartments.

TCRdb independently ran MiXCR on the 5' RACE reads; one entry per CDR3 protein. Here the sample spans around 350,000 distinct CDR3 sequences, approximately 5.7% being singletons. Per germline, CDR1 SEHNR and CDR2 FQNEAQ (reference sequence). This CDR3 region has 15 residues. V lost 5 bases and J 4 bases, leaving 17 bases between the germline ends. This clonotype was seen at least ten times. What it binds is not known. This clonotype originated in a man aged 30 to 39 who received the YFV17D yellow fever vaccine. The chain has TRBV7-9 and TRBJ2-5; D is unresolved. The specimen comprised PBMCs, sampled 5 days after the yellow fever booster vaccination. The CDR3 loop reads CASSLGDPIGETQYF. DNA for the CDR3: TGTGCCAGCAGCCTTGGTGACCCCATTGGAGAGACCCAGTACTTC.